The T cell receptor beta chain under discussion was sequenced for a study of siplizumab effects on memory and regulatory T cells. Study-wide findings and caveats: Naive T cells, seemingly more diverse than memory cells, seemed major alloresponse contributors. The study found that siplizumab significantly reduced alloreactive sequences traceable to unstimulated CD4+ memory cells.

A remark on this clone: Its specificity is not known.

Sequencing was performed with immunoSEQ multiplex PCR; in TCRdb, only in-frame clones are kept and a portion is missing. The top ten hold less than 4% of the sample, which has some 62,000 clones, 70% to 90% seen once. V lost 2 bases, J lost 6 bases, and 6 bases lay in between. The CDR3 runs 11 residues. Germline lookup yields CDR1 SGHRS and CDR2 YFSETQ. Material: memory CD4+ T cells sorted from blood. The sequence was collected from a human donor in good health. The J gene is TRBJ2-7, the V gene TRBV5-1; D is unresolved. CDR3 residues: CASSFRTEQYF. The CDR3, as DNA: TGCGCCAGCAGCTTCCGAACCGAGCAGTACTTC.